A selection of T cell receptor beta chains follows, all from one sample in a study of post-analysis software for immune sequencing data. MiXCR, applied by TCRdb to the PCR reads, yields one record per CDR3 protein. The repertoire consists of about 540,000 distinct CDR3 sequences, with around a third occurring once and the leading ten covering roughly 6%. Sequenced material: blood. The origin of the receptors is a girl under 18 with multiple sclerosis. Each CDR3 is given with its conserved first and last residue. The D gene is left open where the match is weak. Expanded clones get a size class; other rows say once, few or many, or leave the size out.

CSVVSSGGSNEQFF | TGCAGCGTTGTTAGCAGCGGGGGTAGTAATGAGCAGTTCTTC | TRBD2 | 14 | TRBV29-1 | few | TRBJ2-1
CASSPHRRDSRNIQYF | TGTGCCAGCAGTCCCCACAGGAGGGACAGCAGAAACATTCAGTACTTC | NA | 16 | TRBV25-1 | NA | TRBJ2-4
CSVEGTPVGSYNEQFF | TGCAGCGTTGAAGGTACTCCAGTTGGTTCCTACAATGAGCAGTTCTTC | NA | 16 | TRBV29-1 | few | TRBJ2-1
CSAATGMNTEAFF | TGCAGCGCCGCCACAGGAATGAACACTGAAGCTTTCTTT | NA | 13 | TRBV29-1 | NA | TRBJ1-1
CATSRTDRAEQYF | TGTGCCACCAGCAGAACAGACCGTGCAGAGCAGTACTTC | NA | 13 | TRBV15 | many | TRBJ2-7
CASSYTSGGPYEQYF | TGCGCCAGCAGCTACACTAGCGGGGGCCCCTACGAGCAGTACTTC | TRBD2 | 15 | TRBV5-1 | few | TRBJ2-7
CASSGVPGVAGANVLTF | TGTGCCAGCAGCGGAGTCCCAGGGGTAGCTGGGGCCAACGTCCTGACTTTC | NA | 17 | TRBV7-2 | few | TRBJ2-6
CATAWGEANYGYTF | TGTGCCACCGCTTGGGGGGAAGCTAACTATGGCTACACCTTC | NA | 14 | TRBV5-6 | NA | TRBJ1-2
CATSLRTGAYEQYF | TGTGCCACCAGCCTCCGGACTGGAGCCTACGAGCAGTACTTC | NA | 14 | TRBV15 | few | TRBJ2-7
CASMRGGATYNSPLHF | TGTGCCAGCATGCGAGGGGGGGCCACCTATAATTCACCCCTCCACTTT | NA | 16 | TRBV3-1 | few | TRBJ1-6
CASSPDGANYGYTF | TGCGCCAGCAGCCCGGACGGAGCTAACTATGGCTACACCTTC | NA | 14 | TRBV5-1 | NA | TRBJ1-2
CASGNRWDQETQYF | TGTGCCAGCGGGAATCGGTGGGACCAAGAGACCCAGTACTTC | NA | 14 | TRBV9 | few | TRBJ2-5
CASSSAWGVRKTDTQYF | TGTGCCAGCAGTTCTGCCTGGGGGGTGCGAAAAACAGATACGCAGTATTTT | NA | 17 | TRBV28 | few | TRBJ2-3
CSVGLKGADTQYF | TGCAGCGTTGGACTAAAAGGGGCAGATACGCAGTATTTT | NA | 13 | TRBV29-1 | NA | TRBJ2-3
CASSQDRPTTQYF | TGTGCCAGCAGCCAAGATAGGCCAACTACGCAGTATTTT | NA | 13 | TRBV14 | NA | TRBJ2-3
CASSLGGQYNEQFF | TGTGCCAGCAGCCTCGGGGGCCAATACAATGAGCAGTTCTTC | NA | 14 | TRBV28 | NA | TRBJ2-1
CASSSRTGANEKRFF | TGTGCCAGCAGTTCTCGGACAGGGGCAAATGAAAAACGGTTTTTT | TRBD1 | 15 | TRBV6-5 | NA | TRBJ1-4
CASSRGQTYTEAFF | TGTGCCAGCAGTAGGGGACAGACGTACACTGAAGCTTTCTTT | TRBD1 | 14 | TRBV12-3/TRBV12-4 | NA | TRBJ1-1
CASSLAGAGPYNEQFF | TGTGCCAGCAGCTTGGCAGGGGCGGGTCCCTACAATGAGCAGTTCTTC | NA | 16 | TRBV7-2 | many | TRBJ2-1
CAIRLAAQETQYF | TGTGCCATCAGACTAGCGGCGCAAGAGACCCAGTACTTC | TRBD2 | 13 | TRBV10-3 | NA | TRBJ2-5
CASHTGDPDTQYF | TGTGCCAGCCATACGGGAGATCCAGATACGCAGTATTTT | NA | 13 | TRBV5-6 | few | TRBJ2-3
CASSQPGTGRFNEQYF | TGCGCCAGCAGCCAACCTGGGACAGGGAGGTTCAACGAGCAGTACTTC | TRBD1 | 16 | TRBV4-1 | many | TRBJ2-7
CASSSLNTGGYGYTF | TGTGCCAGCAGCTCACTAAACACAGGAGGGTATGGCTACACCTTC | NA | 15 | TRBV11-2 | NA | TRBJ1-2
CASRGDRETQYF | TGCGCCAGCAGAGGGGACAGAGAGACCCAGTACTTC | TRBD1 | 12 | TRBV10-2 | NA | TRBJ2-5
CATSREGGLGPQHF | TGTGCCACCAGCAGAGAGGGGGGGCTTGGGCCCCAGCATTTT | NA | 14 | TRBV15 | NA | TRBJ1-5
CASSGQVRGANVLTF | TGTGCCAGCTCAGGACAGGTTCGGGGGGCCAACGTCCTGACTTTC | TRBD1 | 15 | TRBV18 | NA | TRBJ2-6
CASSFREGSYEQYF | TGTGCCAGCAGCTTCAGGGAAGGGTCCTACGAGCAGTACTTC | NA | 14 | TRBV7-9 | many | TRBJ2-7
CSARPGLAGNYNEQFF | TGCAGTGCTAGACCGGGACTAGCGGGCAACTACAATGAGCAGTTCTTC | TRBD2 | 16 | TRBV20-1 | few | TRBJ2-1
CASSLNGQASYNEQFF | TGTGCCAGCAGCTTGAATGGACAGGCGTCCTACAATGAGCAGTTCTTC | TRBD1 | 16 | TRBV5-6 | NA | TRBJ2-1
CATSRDRGADNEQFF | TGTGCCACCAGCAGAGACCGCGGGGCCGACAATGAGCAGTTCTTC | NA | 15 | TRBV15 | few | TRBJ2-1
CASKRDPLYGYTF | TGTGCCAGCAAAAGGGATCCGCTCTATGGCTACACCTTC | NA | 13 | TRBV6-5 | NA | TRBJ1-2
CASSLVGQGPPGADGYTF | TGTGCCAGCAGCTTAGTAGGGCAGGGACCGCCCGGGGCAGATGGCTACACCTTC | NA | 18 | TRBV11-2 | NA | TRBJ1-2
CASSPSGAMIYEQYF | TGTGCCAGCAGCCCTAGCGGGGCGATGATCTACGAGCAGTACTTC | TRBD2 | 15 | TRBV13 | once | TRBJ2-7
CASSRPGQGFYEQYF | TGTGCCAGCAGTCGACCGGGACAGGGATTCTACGAGCAGTACTTC | TRBD1 | 15 | TRBV2 | NA | TRBJ2-7
CASSYVGTEAFF | TGTGCCAGCAGTTACGTGGGTACTGAAGCTTTCTTT | NA | 12 | TRBV6-5 | NA | TRBJ1-1
CASSEAVRGTDTQYF | TGTGCCAGCAGTGAAGCGGTGAGGGGCACAGATACGCAGTATTTT | NA | 15 | TRBV2 | NA | TRBJ2-3
CASSLRAQGRADTQYF | TGCGCCAGCAGCTTGAGGGCGCAGGGGCGGGCAGATACGCAGTATTTT | NA | 16 | TRBV5-1 | NA | TRBJ2-3
CASSPSQENRGETQYF | TGTGCCAGCTCACCATCACAGGAAAATAGGGGGGAGACCCAGTACTTC | NA | 16 | TRBV18 | few | TRBJ2-5
CASSDPGKTGGSYNEQFF | TGCGCCAGCAGTGACCCAGGGAAGACAGGGGGGTCCTACAATGAGCAGTTCTTC | TRBD1 | 18 | TRBV10-1 | NA | TRBJ2-1
CASTAQFPASPLHF | TGCGCCAGCACCGCCCAATTTCCTGCTTCACCCCTCCACTTT | NA | 14 | TRBV5-1 | NA | TRBJ1-6
CSVESPETYEQYF | TGCAGCGTTGAGTCTCCCGAGACCTACGAGCAGTACTTC | NA | 13 | TRBV29-1 | NA | TRBJ2-7
CASSRPGYLGYTF | TGCGCCAGCAGCCGACCGGGATACCTTGGCTACACCTTC | NA | 13 | TRBV4-1 | few | TRBJ1-2
CASSLTGTFDEKLFF | TGTGCCAGCAGCCTAACCGGGACTTTCGATGAAAAACTGTTTTTT | NA | 15 | TRBV11-2 | NA | TRBJ1-4
CAIRGFGGGTGELFF | TGTGCCATCAGGGGTTTCGGGGGCGGCACCGGGGAGCTGTTTTTT | NA | 15 | TRBV10-3 | few | TRBJ2-2